This passage covers 30 T cell receptor beta chains from one sample sequenced in a study of blood T cells in healthy people across ages. Sample-barcoded 5' priming and a J-beta primer mix drove a second PCR of roughly 6 to 12 cycles. TCRdb itself ran the 5' RACE reads through MiXCR, one entry per CDR3 protein. Of under 800,000 distinct CDR3 sequences in the sample, roughly 45% were seen once. The sample comprised blood. The receptors here all came from an older woman in good health.

This clonotype has only a few counts. This sequence joins TRBV28 and TRBJ1-1; TRBD1 matches at 8 bases. The CDR3 loop spans 13 amino acids. In germline, CDR1 is MDHEN, CDR2 SYDVKM. V lost 4 bases to trimming and J lost 10 bases; unmatched junction nucleotides: 8. The CDR3 protein is CASSSPDREIAFF. The CDR3 nucleotides read TGTGCCAGCAGTTCCCCGGACAGGGAGATAGCTTTCTTT.

This sequence joins TRBV15 and TRBJ2-4, with D possibly matching TRBD1 (5 bases). In germline, CDR1 is LNHNV, CDR2 YYDKDF (reference sequence). The CDR3 is 15 amino acids. V lost 0 bases and J lost 9, with 15 bases in between. The CDR3 loop is CATSRDPPQDAIQYF. The CDR3 nucleotides are TGTGCCACCAGCAGAGATCCCCCACAGGACGCCATTCAGTACTTC.

The chain has TRBV20-1 and TRBJ2-1, with TRBD1 as a possible D gene (6 bases). This CDR3 is 16 amino acids long. Germline CDR1 reads DFQATT; CDR2 reads SNEGSKA (reference sequence). Trimming stripped 6 bases from V and 3 bases from J, with 21 bases between. The CDR3 here is CSARRWGPRLYNEQFF. In DNA form, the CDR3 reads TGCAGTGCACGTAGGTGGGGGCCTCGACTCTACAATGAGCAGTTCTTC.

The chain employs TRBV28 and TRBJ1-5, with TRBD1 matching over 9 bases. CDR3 length: 17 amino acids. Trimming removed 8 bases from V and 2 bases from J; junction bases left unmatched: 13. Looked up from germline, CDR1 is MDHEN and CDR2 is SYDVKM. The CDR3 sequence: CASGTGRVGEGNQPQHF. The CDR3 coding sequence is TGTGCCAGCGGGACAGGGAGGGTCGGTGAAGGCAATCAGCCCCAGCATTTT.

This clonotype was detected many times. The chain recombines TRBV4-3 with TRBJ2-3; D might be TRBD2 (5 bases). This CDR3 is 16 amino acids long. CDR1 is LGHNA and CDR2 is YSLEER in the germline V gene. The ends were cut back, 2 bases at V and 0 bases at J, with 12 bases in the middle. CDR3 bases: TGCGCCAGCAGCCAAATTGAGGGTATGAGCACAGATACGCAGTATTTT. Translating it yields CASSQIEGMSTDTQYF.

The chain combines TRBV4-1 with TRBJ1-2; 10 positions match TRBD1. Losses at the gene ends were 3 bases for V and 6 bases for J; bases not matched to a gene: 13. The CDR3 is 17 residues long. Germline-derived CDR1 and CDR2 are MGHRA and YSYEKL. CDR3 protein: CASSHHLPGQGTHGYTF. CDR3 in DNA: TGCGCCAGCAGCCACCACCTCCCGGGACAGGGGACCCATGGCTACACCTTC.

This chain joins TRBV2 and TRBJ2-4; D is ambiguous. CDR3 length equals 16 residues. CDR1 and CDR2 (germline): SNHLY, FYNNEI. V lost 2 bases and J lost 0, with 11 bases in between. The CDR3 sequence: CASSEKVSLAKNIQYF. CDR3 bases: TGTGCCAGCAGTGAAAAGGTCAGCCTAGCCAAAAACATTCAGTACTTC.

The gene calls are TRBV5-1 and TRBJ2-3; D ambiguous. Germline values: CDR1 SGHRS, CDR2 YFSETQ. V shed 4 bases and J shed 0 bases, with 9 bases lying between them. CDR3 length: 14 amino acids. The chain's CDR3 is CASSGDTSTDTQYF. In DNA form, the CDR3 reads TGCGCCAGCAGCGGCGATACTAGCACAGATACGCAGTATTTT.

This clonotype turned up a few times. This chain links TRBV3-1 with TRBJ2-7; D gene uncertain. The V end was cut by 1 base, the J end by 3 bases, with 10 bases between. This CDR3 is built from 14 residues. Per germline, CDR1 LGHDT and CDR2 YNNKEL (reference sequence). The CDR3 sequence is CASSQAANLYEQYF. Here the CDR3 DNA reads TGTGCCAGCAGCCAAGCGGCCAATCTCTACGAGCAGTACTTC.

This chain uses TRBV2 with TRBJ1-5; tentative D call: TRBD1 (6 bases). The germline V gene has CDR1 SNHLY and CDR2 FYNNEI. There are 15 residues in the CDR3. Trimming cost V 7 bases and J 5 bases, with 18 bases left between them. The DNA of the CDR3 is TGTGCCAGCAAGACCGAGGGACAAAGTTATCAGCCCCAGCATTTT. Protein sequence: CASKTEGQSYQPQHF.

The V call is TRBV6-2 or TRBV6-3, the J call TRBJ1-4, with a possible D match to TRBD1 (5 bases). The germline V and J ends were trimmed by 6 bases and 2 bases, with 13 bases remaining between them. CDR1 and CDR2 (germline): MNHEY, SVGEGT. This CDR3 contains 15 residues. The CDR3 DNA follows: TGTGCCAGCAGAACTCCAGGGCGGACTAATGAAAAACTGTTTTTT. This sequence encodes CASRTPGRTNEKLFF.

A few counts support this clonotype. The chain has TRBV7-2 and TRBJ2-1; possibly TRBD2 for D (7 bases). CDR3 length equals 13 residues. Between the trimmed V and J ends, which lost 6 bases and 3 bases, there was a span of 9 bases. Germline V gene data show CDR1 as SGHTA and CDR2 as FQGNSA. CDR3 region: CASRGGLYNEQFF. Here the CDR3 DNA reads TGTGCCAGCAGGGGGGGGCTCTACAATGAGCAGTTCTTC.

The V call is TRBV27, the J call TRBJ2-7, with 11 bases identical to TRBD2. V was pared by 3 bases and J by 2 bases, with 6 bases of the junction left unmatched. CDR3 length equals 16 residues. Germline CDR1 is MNHEY and CDR2 is SMNVEV (reference sequence). The CDR3 loop reads CASSFQRTSGPYEQYF. The CDR3 coding sequence is TGTGCCAGCAGTTTCCAAAGGACTAGCGGGCCCTACGAGCAGTACTTC.

The sample holds a few counts of this clonotype. V is TRBV5-1 and J is TRBJ2-5; TRBD1 matches at 10 bases. This CDR3 has 15 amino acids. Germline V CDR1 and CDR2: SGHRS, YFSETQ. Trimming at V came to 2 bases and at J to 4 bases, leaving 5 bases not matched to a gene. CDR3 sequence reads: CASSFIRDRGETQYF. The CDR3 nucleotides read TGCGCCAGCAGCTTTATCCGGGACAGGGGAGAGACCCAGTACTTC.

The rearrangement joins TRBV7-2 to TRBJ2-5; 9 bases match TRBD2. CDR3 size: 14 residues. Germline CDR1 reads SGHTA; CDR2 reads FQGNSA. Trimming at V came to 4 bases and at J to 10 bases, leaving 10 bases not matched to a gene. The CDR3 is CASSSTCGGGIQYF. CDR3 nucleotides: TGTGCCAGCAGCTCGACTTGCGGGGGGGGGATCCAGTACTTC. Based on the CDR3 plus reference TRBV7-2 and TRBJ2-5, the full variable domain is GAGVSQSPSNKVTEKGKDVELRCDPISGHTALYWYRQSLGQGLEFLIYFQGNSAPDKSGLPSDRFSAERTGGSVSTLTIQRTQQEDSAVYLCASSSTCGGGIQYFGPGTRLLVL.

This clonotype has a count of ten or more. This CDR3 reads CSGQGSTDTQYF. As DNA, the CDR3 is TGCAGTGGACAGGGCAGCACAGATACGCAGTATTTT. J is TRBJ2-3 and V is TRBV20-1; 7 positions match TRBD1. J gave up 0 bases and V 7 bases, and 1 base lay outside the gene matches. CDR1 is DFQATT and CDR2 is SNEGSKA in the germline V gene (reference sequence). The CDR3 covers 12 residues.

In its sample, this clonotype was seen a few times. The chain employs TRBV6-2 or TRBV6-3 and TRBJ1-1, with TRBD1 as a possible D gene (6 bases). Germline CDR1 reads MNHEY; CDR2 reads SVGEGT. The CDR3 is made up of 16 amino acids. Deletions cut 2 bases from V and 2 bases from J, with 15 bases between. CDR3 sequence (DNA): TGTGCCAGCAGTTACGTCCGGGGGACACTCAACACTGAAGCTTTCTTT. This translates into CASSYVRGTLNTEAFF.

The chain uses TRBV28 and TRBJ2-4; TRBD2 matches at 7 bases. The J call may not be correct, given that the DNA end is closer to TRBJ2-7. Germline CDR1 is MDHEN and CDR2 is SYDVKM. The CDR3 length is 14 residues. CDR3 loop: CASSLTGGLYEQYF. Here the CDR3 DNA reads TGTGCCAGCAGTTTAACGGGAGGCCTTTACGAGCAGTACTTC.

The V gene is TRBV20-1, the J gene TRBJ1-2; D is uncertain. Trimming left V 3 bases short and J 4 bases short, with 18 bases between. Germline CDR1 and CDR2: DFQATT and SNEGSKA (reference sequence). The CDR3 has 15 amino acids. CDR3 residues: CSARDRAQRIYGYTF. DNA of the CDR3: TGCAGTGCTAGGGATCGGGCCCAGCGCATCTATGGCTACACCTTC.

In this sample, this clonotype turned up a few times. The chain joins TRBV20-1 to TRBJ1-4; 8 nucleotides line up with TRBD1. V shed 4 bases and J 0 bases; nucleotides not matched to a gene: 4. The germline V gene has CDR1 DFQATT and CDR2 SNEGSKA (reference sequence). CDR3 size: 15 residues. DNA of the CDR3: TGCAGTGCTACAGGGGGCACTGCAACTAATGAAAAACTGTTTTTT. Protein product: CSATGGTATNEKLFF.

This clonotype was seen a single time. The J gene is TRBJ2-1, the V gene TRBV24-1, with TRBD2 matching over 12 bases. The CDR3 runs 17 residues. CDR1 is KGHDR and CDR2 is SFDVKD in the germline V gene. The ends lost 4 bases at V and 13 bases at J; junction bases unmatched: 16. In DNA, the CDR3 is TGTGCCACCAGTGAGGTCCCTAGCGGGGGGGCGATAGAGACCCAGTTCTTC. Its translation is CATSEVPSGGAIETQFF.

The DNA for the CDR3 is TGTGCCAGCAGCCCCGGGGGAAGGGGGTCCTACGAGCAGTACTTC. Its protein product is CASSPGGRGSYEQYF. This chain links TRBV9 with TRBJ2-7; D may match TRBD1 or TRBD2 (6 bases each). The V gene's germline CDR1 is SGDLS and CDR2 YYNGEE. V was cut by 4 bases and J by 1 base, with 15 bases left in between. CDR3 length equals 15 residues.

This clonotype occurred a few times. The chain combines TRBV6-2 or TRBV6-3 with TRBJ2-4; the match to TRBD1 covers 7 bases. The junction had 20 bases not matched to a gene; V was cut back by 6 bases and J by 0 bases. CDR1 and CDR2 (germline): MNHEY, SVGEGT. This CDR3 contains 20 residues. CDR3 DNA sequence: TGTGCCAGCAGCCGACCGACAGGGACAAAGAAATCCCTAGCCAAAAACATTCAGTACTTC. This codes for CASSRPTGTKKSLAKNIQYF.

This clonotype appeared a few times. V usage is TRBV29-1 and J usage is TRBJ2-7; D is uncertain. The CDR3 contains 16 residues. Germline CDR1 and CDR2: SQVTM and ANQGSEA. V lost 0 bases, J lost 0 bases, and 15 bases lay in between. The CDR3 reads CSVEEDGFSGSYEQYF. The CDR3 bases are TGCAGCGTTGAAGAGGATGGGTTTTCGGGCTCCTACGAGCAGTACTTC.

This chain joins TRBV29-1 and TRBJ1-1; D may be TRBD1 (5 bases). Germline values: CDR1 SQVTM, CDR2 ANQGSEA. V gave up 7 bases and J gave up 4 bases, with 19 bases separating them. The CDR3 is made up of 14 amino acids. The CDR3 nucleotides are TGCAGCGCCCTGACGGGGGAGAAAGGCACTGAAGCTTTCTTT. Translation gives CSALTGEKGTEAFF. Full variable domain (missing parts from reference TRBV29-1 and TRBJ1-1): SAVISQKPSRDICQRGTSLTIQCQVDSQVTMMFWYRQQPGQSLTLIATANQGSEATYESGFVIDKFPISRPNLTFSTLTVSNMSPEDSSIYLCSALTGEKGTEAFFGQGTRLTVV.

V gene TRBV6-2 or TRBV6-3 combines with J gene TRBJ2-5; 7 nucleotides align to TRBD2. Germline V lookup: CDR1 MNHEY, CDR2 SVGEGT. The CDR3 length is 16 residues. J gave up 11 bases and V 5 bases, and 20 bases lay outside the gene matches. The CDR3 protein is CASSPYSGREVNEQYF. The CDR3 bases are TGTGCCAGCAGTCCTTATAGTGGGAGGGAAGTCAATGAGCAGTACTTC.

V usage is TRBV20-1 and J usage is TRBJ2-7; 10 bases fit TRBD2. V dropped 5 bases and J dropped 2; count of bases not matched to a gene: 6. Germline loops: CDR1 DFQATT, CDR2 SNEGSKA (reference sequence). The CDR3 extends over 14 amino acids. This chain's CDR3 is CSAPPSGRAYEQYF. Written as DNA, the CDR3 is TGCAGTGCTCCCCCGAGCGGGAGGGCCTACGAGCAGTACTTC.

The rearrangement uses TRBV7-9 and TRBJ1-1; 8 bases align to TRBD1. The CDR3 contains 13 residues. Trimming at V came to 5 bases and at J to 11 bases, leaving 10 bases not matched to a gene. Germline V lookup: CDR1 SEHNR, CDR2 FQNEAQ (reference sequence). The CDR3 loop is CASSPGQGRSAFF. For the CDR3, the DNA is TGTGCCAGCAGCCCTGGACAGGGAAGGTCGGCTTTCTTT.

The rearrangement links TRBV18 to TRBJ1-1, with TRBD1 matching over 8 bases. The length of the CDR3 is 15 residues. In germline, CDR1 is KGHSH, CDR2 LQKENI. The V and J ends lost 6 bases and 6 bases, in that order; junction bases with no gene match: 12. CDR3 in amino acids: CASSPYQTGVAEAFF. The CDR3, as DNA: TGTGCCAGCTCGCCGTACCAGACAGGGGTCGCTGAAGCTTTCTTT. Full variable domain (outside the CDR3, taken from reference TRBV18 and TRBJ1-1): NAGVMQNPRHLVRRRGQEARLRCSPMKGHSHVYWYRQLPEEGLKFMVYLQKENIIDESGMPKERFSAEFPKEGPSILRIQQVVRGDSAAYFCASSPYQTGVAEAFFGQGTRLTVV.

V and J are TRBV29-1 and TRBJ1-2, with TRBD1 matching over 9 bases. The CDR3 consists of 13 residues. The J segment lost 4 bases and the V segment lost 8 bases, leaving 8 bases of the junction unmatched. From germline, CDR1 is SQVTM and CDR2 ANQGSEA. CDR3 sequence reads: CSFRQGEAYGYTF. Written as DNA, the CDR3 is TGCAGCTTTCGACAGGGGGAGGCCTATGGCTACACCTTC. Full variable domain (missing parts from reference TRBV29-1 and TRBJ1-2): SAVISQKPSRDICQRGTSLTIQCQVDSQVTMMFWYRQQPGQSLTLIATANQGSEATYESGFVIDKFPISRPNLTFSTLTVSNMSPEDSSIYLCSFRQGEAYGYTFGSGTRLTVV.